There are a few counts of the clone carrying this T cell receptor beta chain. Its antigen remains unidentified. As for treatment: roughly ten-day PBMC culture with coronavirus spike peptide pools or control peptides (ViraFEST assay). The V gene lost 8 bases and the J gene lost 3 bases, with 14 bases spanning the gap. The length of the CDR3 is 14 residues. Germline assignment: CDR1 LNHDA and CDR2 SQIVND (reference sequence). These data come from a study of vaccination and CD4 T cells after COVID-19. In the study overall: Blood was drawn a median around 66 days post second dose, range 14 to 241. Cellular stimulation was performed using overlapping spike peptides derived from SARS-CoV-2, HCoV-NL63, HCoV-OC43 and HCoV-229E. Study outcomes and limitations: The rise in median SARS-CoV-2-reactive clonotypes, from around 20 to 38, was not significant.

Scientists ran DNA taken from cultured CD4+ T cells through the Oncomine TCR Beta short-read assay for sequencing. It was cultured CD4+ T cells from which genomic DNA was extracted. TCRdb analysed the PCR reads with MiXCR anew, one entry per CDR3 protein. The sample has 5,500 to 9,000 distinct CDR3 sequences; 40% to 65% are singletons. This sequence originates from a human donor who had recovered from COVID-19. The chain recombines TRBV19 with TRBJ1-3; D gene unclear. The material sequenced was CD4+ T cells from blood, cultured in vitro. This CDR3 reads CASSGRLGGNTIYF. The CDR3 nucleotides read TGTGCCAGTTCGGGCAGGTTGGGTGGAAACACCATATATTTT. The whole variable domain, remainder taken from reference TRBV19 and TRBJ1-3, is DGGITQSPKYLFRKEGQNVTLSCEQNLNHDAMYWYRQDPGQGLRLIYYSQIVNDFQKGDIAEGYSVSREKKESFPLTVTSAQKNPTAFYLCASSGRLGGNTIYFGEGSWLTVV.